The entry below gives a single T cell receptor (beta chain) sequence along with its context. This clone's antigen is unknown. Nothing much larger sits one base from this clone, and base qualities are not available. This specimen belongs to a study of blood T cell repertoires in COVID-19 (TCRdb year 2020). General notes on the study: Samples from collaborators originated in the United States, Italy and Spain and spanned both the acute and convalescent phases of COVID-19. The prospective study material was composed of cDNA or gDNA derived from T cells, B-cell-depleted T cells, or PBMCs. The dataset comprised deeply sampled blood TCRbeta repertoires from subjects exposed to, actively infected with, or recovered from COVID-19. The samples were drawn from the first 160 participants of the ongoing ImmuneRACE study and from 950 to 1,500 subjects provided by 6 global collaborators. Where available, HLA class I and class II types were taken from metadata supplied by the sample provider and were not determined by assay-based typing. A freely available public database, intended as a resource for researchers studying the immune response to SARS-CoV-2, is where the repertoires were released. Nearly every sample came with metadata listing a de-identified subject ID, COVID-19 status, age in years and sex.

From the cysteine up to the phenylalanine, the CDR3 has a length of 13 residues. The only DNA kept is the CDR3, 39 bases in frame from the first base. Germline trimming: 6 bases from V, 5 bases from J; junction bases outside gene matches: 6. CDR1 MNHEY and CDR2 SMNVEV are derived from the germline V gene (reference sequence). TCRbeta CDR3 regions were amplified from genomic DNA using the immunoSEQ Assay, a bias-controlled multiplex PCR. Turning to the authors' computational methods: The number of nucleated cells in each sample was estimated from the amplification of reference gene primers within the assay. To quantify the absolute abundance of each unique TCRbeta CDR3 rearrangement, sequence reads were collapsed and filtered. For each sample, productive Simpson clonality was calculated as the square root of Simpson's diversity index across productive rearrangements. Held by TCRdb, this immuneACCESS table contains in-frame sequences only and omits some clones. Under half of the omission traces to an unresolved V gene where checked; the cause of the rest is unknown. V and J calls and clone size are given by that table; D and trimming were obtained from the DNA. This sample is represented by roughly 120,000 clones; roughly 80% of them were singletons. 4% to 5.5% of the sample comes from the top ten.

Study-wide conclusions, independent of this receptor: How much clinical and demographic metadata was included differed by source and by participant, and the metadata was provided uncurated.

The collaborating institutions used their own protocols to collect whole blood in K2EDTA tubes. For TCRbeta analysis, collaborators shipped samples as frozen whole blood, isolated PBMCs, or DNA extracted from either of those sample types. The receptor comes from a human donor in a cohort sampled during active or convalescent COVID-19. The sequence is built from TRBV27 and TRBJ2-5, with 7 bases aligning to TRBD1. Sequenced input: peripheral blood. The CDR3 reads as follows: CASRGQMPETQYF. The DNA reads TGTGCCAGCAGGGGACAGATGCCCGAGACCCAGTACTTC.